Following are 9 T cell receptor beta chains from one sample sequenced in a study of shared clonotypes between healthy human individuals. Assay: immunoSEQ multiplex PCR; the TCRdb copy retains only in-frame clones and omits some. The sample yields fewer than 1.8 million clones, approximately 98.5% seen once. Sample: naive CD4+ T cells sorted from blood. This sample's subset: CD45RA+ positively selected. The receptors come from a man aged 30 to 39 in good health.

This chain links TRBV7-9 with TRBJ2-1; no clear D. CDR1 is SEHNR and CDR2 is FQNEAQ in the germline V gene (reference sequence). This CDR3 is 14 amino acids long. V lost 3 bases, J lost 3 bases, and 9 bases lay in between. CDR3 DNA: TGTGCCAGCAGCTTTGAAACCCGCTACAATGAGCAGTTCTTC. Its protein is CASSFETRYNEQFF.

A word on this clone: Other DNA sequences in this specimen translate into the identical CDR3. The rearrangement links TRBV5-1 to TRBJ2-1; D could derive from TRBD1 or TRBD2 (6 bases each). The CDR3 consists of 11 residues. The V and J ends lost 4 bases and 10 bases respectively, with 9 bases between them. Looked up from germline, CDR1 is SGHRS and CDR2 is YFSETQ. The CDR3 DNA follows: TGCGCCAGCAGCCTAGGGGGGGAGCAGTTCTTC. It encodes CASSLGGEQFF.

This clone appeared once. The gene calls are TRBV6-4 and TRBJ1-5; D gene unclear. CDR1 is MRHNA, CDR2 SNTAGT, per germline. This CDR3 is 11 amino acids long. Trimming took 5 bases from V and 7 from J, leaving 6 bases between them. The CDR3 here is CASSWIQPQHF. The CDR3 nucleotides are TGTGCCAGCAGTTGGATCCAGCCCCAGCATTTT.

The rearrangement joins TRBV18 to TRBJ2-6; D remains ambiguous. The V gene's germline CDR1 is KGHSH and CDR2 LQKENI. The V end was cut by 2 bases, the J end by 0 bases, with 11 bases between. The CDR3 totals 17 residues. The DNA for the CDR3 is TGTGCCAGCTCACCATCGGGCCGGACCTCTGGGGCCAACGTCCTGACTTTC. It specifies CASSPSGRTSGANVLTF.

The chain recombines TRBV7-8 with TRBJ2-7; 9 bases agree with TRBD2. The ends lost 4 bases at V and 5 bases at J; junction bases unmatched: 9. Germline CDR1 reads SGHVS; CDR2 reads FQNEAQ. CDR3 length: 15 amino acids. This CDR3 reads CASSYLSGSPHEQYF. In DNA form, the CDR3 reads TGTGCCAGCAGCTACCTTAGCGGGAGTCCCCACGAGCAGTACTTC.

This chain links TRBV10-3 with TRBJ2-7; weak D call: TRBD2 (7 bases). The CDR3 length is 16 residues. The V end lost 2 bases, the J end lost 5 bases, and 19 bases lay between the germline ends. The germline gives CDR1 ENHRY, CDR2 SYGVKD. The CDR3 DNA reads as TGTGCCATCAGTGAGCTGAGTTCGGGGGGCTTCAACGAGCAGTACTTC. Protein sequence: CAISELSSGGFNEQYF.

The genes are TRBV6-6 and TRBJ2-2; a weak D match, TRBD2 (6 bases). The CDR3 length is 13 residues. CDR1 is MNHNY and CDR2 is SVGAGI in the germline V gene (reference sequence). Between the trimmed V and J ends, which lost 6 bases and 6 bases, there was a span of 11 bases. CDR3 in DNA: TGTGCCAGCAGGAACAGACTAGCCGGGGAGCTGTTTTTT. Its translation: CASRNRLAGELFF.

CDR3 nucleotides: TGCGCCAGCAGCTTGAGAGGACAACCGGGACTAGCGGGATCTGAGCAGTTCTTC. Translated, it gives CASSLRGQPGLAGSEQFF. This chain connects TRBV5-1 to TRBJ2-1, with 13 bases identical to TRBD2. V lost 1 base to trimming and J lost 9 bases; unmatched junction nucleotides: 13. Germline V gene lookup returns CDR1 SGHRS and CDR2 YFSETQ. The CDR3 covers 18 residues. The variable domain in full, with the rest retrieved from reference TRBV5-1 and TRBJ2-1, is KAGVTQTPRYLIKTRGQQVTLSCSPISGHRSVSWYQQTPGQGLQFLFEYFSETQRNKGNFPGRFSGRQFSNSRSEMNVSTLELGDSALYLCASSLRGQPGLAGSEQFFGPGTRLTVL.

V and J are TRBV29-1 and TRBJ1-2, with 8 bases fitting TRBD1. The CDR3 extends over 12 amino acids. With 1 base clipped from V and 7 bases from J, the junction kept 2 bases outside the gene matches. Per the germline V gene, CDR1 is SQVTM and CDR2 is ANQGSEA. The CDR3 here is CSVEGTGTGYTF. DNA of the CDR3: TGCAGCGTTGAAGGGACAGGGACTGGCTACACCTTC.